The source of this TCR beta chain is a study of beta chain features in type 1 diabetes. Findings of the study overall: VDJ junctions from type 1 diabetes patients carried fewer insertions and larger deletions. Cells that show high TCR expression could be over-represented by cDNA sequencing. A closer apparent resemblance between naive, central memory and Treg TCRB repertoires was seen in patients than in healthy donors.

Expressed TCRB transcripts were sequenced, since all the RNA that had been isolated was reverse transcribed. Only in-frame clones appear in the TCRdb table, and some are missing; sequencing was by immunoSEQ multiplex PCR. The sample yields about 260,000 clones, about 63% seen once. Each of the CD4+ naive, central memory, regulatory and stem cell-like memory populations was sorted via CD45RO/CCR7/CD25/CD127/CD95/CD27. This clone appeared a few times. No antigen is known for it. Germline assignment: CDR1 SEHNR and CDR2 FQNEAQ (reference sequence). Trimming removed 5 bases from V and 4 bases from J; junction bases left unmatched: 5. The CDR3 loop spans 14 amino acids.

This TCR came from a man aged 25 to 40 in good health. The rearrangement uses TRBV7-9 and TRBJ2-1; 7 nucleotides align to TRBD1. Sequenced input: naive CD4+ T cells from blood. As DNA, the CDR3 is TGTGCCAGCAGCCCAGGACAGGTTTACAATGAGCAGTTCTTC. Amino acids: CASSPGQVYNEQFF.